This is a list of T cell receptor beta chains from one sample in a study of identical twins. Each CDR3 protein gets one entry after TCRdb re-called the 5' RACE reads with MiXCR. This table has 640,000 or so distinct CDR3 sequences, 5.5% to 7.5% appearing once. Input material: naive T cells sorted from blood. These receptors were taken from a man between 18 and 29 years old in good health. Both conserved end residues are part of each CDR3. The D gene is left open where the match is weak. Some rows have no size entry. The others give once, few or many, or a class for an expanded clone.

clone size | J gene | V gene | D gene | CDR3 DNA | CDR3 protein
many | TRBJ2-7 | TRBV28 | . | TGTGCCAGCACGAGATTACGGGGAACCTACGAGCAGTACTTC | CASTRLRGTYEQYF
. | TRBJ2-5 | TRBV2 | TRBD2 | TGTGCCAGCAGTTTTGGACTAGCGGGATTACAAGAGACCCAGTACTTC | CASSFGLAGLQETQYF
many | TRBJ1-5 | TRBV20-1 | . | TGCAGTGCTAGACCGGGACTCGGGGAGAGGCAGCCCCAGCATTTT | CSARPGLGERQPQHF
many | TRBJ1-1 | TRBV7-9 | . | TGTGCCAGCAGCGTCGCCGGGACATTTGGAGCTTTCTTT | CASSVAGTFGAFF
few | TRBJ2-7 | TRBV12-3/TRBV12-4 | TRBD1 | TGTGCCAGCAGTTCGGTCCGAGACAGGGGACTCTACGAGCAGTACTTC | CASSSVRDRGLYEQYF
few | TRBJ1-1 | TRBV18 | . | TGTGCCAGCTCACCTGGGGCCGACACTGAAGCTTTCTTT | CASSPGADTEAFF
. | TRBJ2-7 | TRBV7-6 | . | TGTGCCAGCAGCACCAACGCAGGGCGGACTGGTGAGCAGTACTTC | CASSTNAGRTGEQYF
many | TRBJ2-7 | TRBV29-1 | . | TGCAGCGTTGAAGAGCAGGGGAAACCCTACGAGCAGTACTTC | CSVEEQGKPYEQYF
few | TRBJ1-2 | TRBV6-2/TRBV6-3 | . | TGTGCCAGCAGTTACCAGGCGGTTGGACATTACTATGGCTACACCTTC | CASSYQAVGHYYGYTF
few | TRBJ1-5 | TRBV20-1 | . | TGCAGAAATCTTGTCCCGAATCAGCCCCAGCATTTT | CRNLVPNQPQHF
few | TRBJ1-2 | TRBV12-3/TRBV12-4 | . | TGTGCCAGCAGCCTTGGACGGGCCTATGGCTACACCTTC | CASSLGRAYGYTF
. | TRBJ2-1 | TRBV7-2 | TRBD2 | TGTGCCAGCAGCCCGACGCCTAGCGGGTGGGGGTGGTTCTTC | CASSPTPSGWGWFF
few | TRBJ1-1 | TRBV7-9 | . | TGTGCCAGCAGCCGATTGTTGACAGGTCTGAACACTGAAGCTTTCTTT | CASSRLLTGLNTEAFF
. | TRBJ2-5 | TRBV29-1 | . | TGCAGCGGAACAGGGTTAGAGACCCAGTACTTC | CSGTGLETQYF
many | TRBJ2-1 | TRBV12-3/TRBV12-4 | . | TGTGCCAGCAGTCCTACCGGGACTGCAAGCGGCTACAATGAGCAGTTCTTC | CASSPTGTASGYNEQFF
. | TRBJ2-1 | TRBV3-1 | . | TGTGCCAGCAGTTATCTACTAGTGCCAAATGAGCAGTTCTTC | CASSYLLVPNEQFF
many | TRBJ2-7 | TRBV5-6 | TRBD1 | TGTGCCAGCAGCCCTTCTCGGACAGGGCACTCCTACGAGCAGTACTTC | CASSPSRTGHSYEQYF
many | TRBJ2-1 | TRBV20-1 | . | TGCAGTGCTAGAGATAGGACCCGCTCCTACAATGAGCAGTTCTTC | CSARDRTRSYNEQFF
many | TRBJ2-5 | TRBV12-3/TRBV12-4 | . | TGTGCCAGCAGTCGGTCCGCCGGCCAAGAGACCCAGTACTTC | CASSRSAGQETQYF
. | TRBJ2-4 | TRBV7-9 | TRBD2 | TGTGCCAGCAGCCCTCGACTAGCGGGAACGGACAAAAACATTCAGTACTTC | CASSPRLAGTDKNIQYF
many | TRBJ2-7 | TRBV3-1 | TRBD2 | TGTGCCAGCAGCCAAGATTCGGGACTAGCGGGACAGTACGAGCAGTACTTC | CASSQDSGLAGQYEQYF
many | TRBJ2-7 | TRBV20-1 | . | TGCAGTGCTAGATGGGGGGGGACAGGCGCCTACGAGCAGTACTTC | CSARWGGTGAYEQYF
. | TRBJ2-1 | TRBV9 | TRBD2 | TGTGCCAGCAGCGTAGTCGGGCTAGCGGACCCCTACAATGAGCAGTTCTTC | CASSVVGLADPYNEQFF
few | TRBJ2-5 | TRBV27 | . | TGTGCCAGCAGTCCCTCTCGATCGGCCCAGTACTTC | CASSPSRSAQYF
few | TRBJ1-4 | TRBV12-3/TRBV12-4 | . | TGTGCCAGCAGTTTAAGATCCCGGGGCGCCGGTAATGAAAAACTGTTTTTT | CASSLRSRGAGNEKLFF
. | TRBJ2-1 | TRBV30 | . | TGTGCCTGGAGATTAGCTGGATCCCGGTACAATGAGCAGTTCTTC | CAWRLAGSRYNEQFF
few | TRBJ2-1 | TRBV2 | . | TGTGCCAGCAGTGAATATGGGTCCAGTGCTTCCTACAATGAGCAGTTCTTC | CASSEYGSSASYNEQFF
once | TRBJ2-1 | TRBV2 | TRBD2 | TGTGCCAGCAGTGGCGGGCGACTAGCCAACAATGAGCAGTTCTTC | CASSGGRLANNEQFF
. | TRBJ2-1 | TRBV19 | TRBD2 | TGTGCCACACACACCCAGGGACTAGCGGGCGGCAATGAGCAGTTCTTC | CATHTQGLAGGNEQFF
. | TRBJ1-5 | TRBV12-3/TRBV12-4 | . | TGTGCCAGCAGTCAAGGGACACCGGATCAGCCCCAGCATTTT | CASSQGTPDQPQHF
few | TRBJ2-1 | TRBV5-1 | TRBD1 | TGCGCCAGCAGCTCCACAGGGGTCGGGAATGAGCAGTTCTTC | CASSSTGVGNEQFF
many | TRBJ1-1 | TRBV12-3/TRBV12-4 | TRBD1 | TGTGCCAGCAGCATGAAGGGGGGGCGTCCAGGGGGTGAAGCTTTCTTT | CASSMKGGRPGGEAFF
. | TRBJ1-5 | TRBV10-3 | TRBD1 | TGTGCCATCAGTGGGGGACAGGGAGGGAATCAGCCCCAGCATTTT | CAISGGQGGNQPQHF
many | TRBJ2-1 | TRBV5-1 | . | TGCGCCAGCAGCTTGGAGAGTGCCTACAATGAGCAGTTCTTC | CASSLESAYNEQFF
many | TRBJ2-1 | TRBV12-3/TRBV12-4 | TRBD2 | TGTGCCAGCAGTTACACTAGCGGGAGCTCCTACAATGAGCAGTTCTTC | CASSYTSGSSYNEQFF
many | TRBJ2-3 | TRBV24-1 | . | TGTGCCACCAGTGATCCGGCCTTAGCGGAGGCAGATACGCAGTATTTT | CATSDPALAEADTQYF
few | TRBJ2-7 | TRBV28 | . | TGTGCCAGCAGTGATAGGGTCCCCCCCTCCGCCGGGCAGTACTTC | CASSDRVPPSAGQYF
. | TRBJ2-5 | TRBV5-1 | . | TGCGCCAGCAGCTTGGGAAGTAGTAAGGAGACCCAGTACTTC | CASSLGSSKETQYF
many | TRBJ1-1 | TRBV5-1 | . | TGCGCCAGCACCGAACAGGCGACGAACACTGAAGCTTTCTTT | CASTEQATNTEAFF
many | TRBJ2-3 | TRBV20-1 | . | TGCAGTGCTGGCGGCAGGGGTTGGGTTCGCACAGATACGCAGTATTTT | CSAGGRGWVRTDTQYF
few | TRBJ2-7 | TRBV7-8 | . | TGTGCCAGCAGACTTGGTCGGGACATCCCCACGAGTGAGCAGTACTTC | CASRLGRDIPTSEQYF
many | TRBJ2-1 | TRBV25-1 | . | TGTGCCAGCACCATTGGGTCGAGCAATGAGCAGTTCTTC | CASTIGSSNEQFF
. | TRBJ1-2 | TRBV9 | . | TGTGCCAGCAGCGTAGTTGGCGCCCGAGATGGCTACACCTTC | CASSVVGARDGYTF
many | TRBJ2-7 | TRBV15 | . | TGTGCCACCAGCAGCCAAGGGACTGAATACCACGAGCAGTACTTC | CATSSQGTEYHEQYF
. | TRBJ1-1 | TRBV7-3 | TRBD1 | TGTGCCAGCAGACTCACAGGGGGGACTGAAGCTTTCTTT | CASRLTGGTEAFF
many | TRBJ2-3 | TRBV12-3/TRBV12-4 | . | TGTGCCAGCAGTTTAGCGCGGGATCCCATCACAGATACGCAGTATTTT | CASSLARDPITDTQYF
many | TRBJ1-1 | TRBV20-1 | . | TGCAGTGCTAGAGAGGCCGACCCTGAAGCTTTCTTT | CSAREADPEAFF
many | TRBJ2-5 | TRBV9 | . | TGTGCCAGCAGCGGCCGTGAGACCCAGTACTTC | CASSGRETQYF
many | TRBJ2-1 | TRBV20-1 | TRBD1 | TGCAGTGCAGGGGACAGGGGCTCCAATGAGCAGTTCTTC | CSAGDRGSNEQFF
many | TRBJ2-3 | TRBV7-9 | . | TGTGCCAGCAGCGACCCATGGGACACAGATACGCAGTATTTT | CASSDPWDTDTQYF
few | TRBJ2-5 | TRBV4-3 | . | TGCGCCAGCAGCCAAGATACTCGCGGACGTACCTACCAAGAGACCCAGTACTTC | CASSQDTRGRTYQETQYF
. | TRBJ1-2 | TRBV4-2 | TRBD1 | TGTGCCAGCAGCCAGGGACAGACTACTCGGGGTGGCTACACCTTC | CASSQGQTTRGGYTF
many | TRBJ2-7 | TRBV4-3 | TRBD2 | TGCGCCAGCAGCTCAAGCGGGGGCAACGAGCAGTACTTC | CASSSSGGNEQYF
many | TRBJ1-1 | TRBV11-2 | TRBD1 | TGTGCCAGCAGCTTAGTGAACAGGGGACTGAACACTGAAGCTTTCTTT | CASSLVNRGLNTEAFF
. | TRBJ2-2 | TRBV13 | TRBD1 | TGTGCCAGCAGGCTTATAGGGACGGGACAGGGTCGGACGCCCCACTCTTTCACCGGGGAGCTGTTTTTT | CASRLIGTGQGRTPHSFTGELFF
. | TRBJ2-3 | TRBV5-1 | . | TGCGCCAGCAGCGGAGGGCGGAGTATCGATACGCAGTATTTT | CASSGGRSIDTQYF
many | TRBJ2-1 | TRBV2 | TRBD2 | TGTGCCAGCAGTGAGGGCGGGAGTCCAAATGAGCAGTTCTTC | CASSEGGSPNEQFF
many | TRBJ2-3 | TRBV5-5 | . | TGTGCCAGCAGCTTTGGCAATACGCAGTATTTT | CASSFGNTQYF
. | TRBJ1-4 | TRBV29-1 | TRBD1 | TGCAGCGTTGAGGGATGGGACAGGGGAAGGGAAAAACTGTTTTTT | CSVEGWDRGREKLFF
many | TRBJ2-1 | TRBV5-1 | TRBD2 | TGCGCCAGCAGCCCCCGACTAGCCAGCCTCTCCTACAATGAGCAGTTCTTC | CASSPRLASLSYNEQFF